This T cell receptor beta chain emerged from a study of shared clonotypes between healthy human individuals. Study-level findings and limits: Sorted-subset sequencing, rarefaction showed, was incomplete despite large depth.

With respect to this clone: Its antigen remains unidentified. The same CDR3 arises from other DNA sequences in this sample as well.

At the deep level, the assay was run. As processed by the authors: Filtering differed since immunoSEQ provided only junctions, with no quality scores. Method: immunoSEQ multiplex PCR; TCRdb's copy keeps in-frame clones and lacks some. V and J calls plus clone size are reproduced from that table; the DNA served to infer D and trimming. The repertoire includes 2.5 million or so clones, around 94% of them detected once, and about 0.13% sits in the top ten. Material for sequencing was naive CD4+ T cells sorted from blood. As for subset: CD45RA+ positively selected. The TCR was taken from a young man in good health.

CDR3: CASSRGSQETQYF. CDR3 in DNA: TGCGCCAGCAGCCGCGGATCGCAAGAGACCCAGTACTTC. The V and J genes are TRBV4-1 and TRBJ2-5, with D unclear. The CDR3 spans 13 residues. CDR1 is MGHRA and CDR2 is YSYEKL in the germline V gene. Trimming cost V 4 bases and J 2 bases, with 8 bases left between them.